One sample yielded the 10 T cell receptor beta chains listed below, sequenced in a study of somatic mutations in cytotoxic T cells in rheumatoid arthritis. Only in-frame clones appear in the TCRdb table, and some are missing; sequencing was by immunoSEQ multiplex PCR. The table shows roughly 20,000 clones, with 75% to 90% occurring only once. Sequencing was done on a sample of CD8+ T cells sorted from blood. These receptors all come from an adult with rheumatoid arthritis.

The rearrangement uses TRBV30 and TRBJ2-7; D may be TRBD1 or TRBD2 (7 bases each). V was trimmed by 1 base and J by 9 bases, leaving 13 bases between them. The CDR3 contains 12 residues. Germline-derived CDR1 and CDR2 are GTSNPN and SVGIG (reference sequence). The CDR3: CAWSGQGGVQYF. CDR3 coding DNA: TGTGCCTGGAGTGGCCAGGGGGGGGTGCAGTACTTC.

The chain links TRBV9 to TRBJ1-4; the D is unclear. Germline values: CDR1 SGDLS, CDR2 YYNGEE. The CDR3 covers 16 residues. V dropped 0 bases and J dropped 3 bases, with 12 bases sitting between them. CDR3 DNA sequence: TGTGCCAGCAGCGTAGATGGTGGGCCCGCTAATGAAAAACTGTTTTTT. It encodes CASSVDGGPANEKLFF.

The rearrangement joins TRBV6-5 to TRBJ1-2, with a weak D call TRBD1 (6 bases). Looked up from germline, CDR1 is MNHEY and CDR2 is SVGAGI. Trimming shortened V by 5 bases and J by 0 bases, and 13 bases separated the two germline ends. The CDR3 is 15 residues long. The CDR3 nucleotides are TGTGCCAGCAGTCCTAGGACAGATACTAACTATGGCTACACCTTC. This encodes CASSPRTDTNYGYTF.

V usage is TRBV10-2 and J usage is TRBJ2-7, with D possibly TRBD2 on 5 matching bases. The V end lost 2 bases, the J end lost 7 bases, and 9 bases lay between the germline ends. Per germline, CDR1 WSHSY and CDR2 SAAADI. The CDR3 runs to 12 residues. CDR3 DNA sequence: TGCGCCAGCAGTGAGCCGAGAGGGGAGCAGTACTTC. Encoded protein: CASSEPRGEQYF.

This rearrangement joins TRBV19 to TRBJ2-1, with 9 bases fitting TRBD2. Trimming took 3 bases from V and 6 from J; bases not matched to a gene: 6. The germline gives CDR1 LNHDA, CDR2 SQIVND (reference sequence). The CDR3 runs 15 residues. CDR3 in amino acids: CASSISGLAFNEQFF. The DNA for the CDR3 is TGTGCCAGTAGTATTTCGGGACTAGCTTTCAATGAGCAGTTCTTC. Full variable domain (missing parts from reference TRBV19 and TRBJ2-1): DGGITQSPKYLFRKEGQNVTLSCEQNLNHDAMYWYRQDPGQGLRLIYYSQIVNDFQKGDIAEGYSVSREKKESFPLTVTSAQKNPTAFYLCASSISGLAFNEQFFGPGTRLTVL.

The J gene is TRBJ1-5, the V gene TRBV6-1, with 8 bases matching TRBD1. J gave up 6 bases and V 3 bases, and 10 bases lay outside the gene matches. From germline, CDR1 is MNHNS and CDR2 SASEGT. The CDR3 covers 16 residues. The chain's CDR3 is CASSDIAGGWGQPQHF. CDR3 DNA sequence: TGTGCCAGCAGTGATATTGCAGGGGGCTGGGGTCAGCCCCAGCATTTT.

This clone was picked up one time. J is TRBJ1-6 and V is TRBV11-2; D unresolved. The CDR3 spans 14 residues. Germline values: CDR1 SGHAT, CDR2 FQNNGV. Trimming removed 8 bases from V and 4 bases from J, with 12 bases in between. The CDR3 region has the DNA TGTGCCAGCGGCCTAACAAGATATAATTCACCCCTCCACTTT. This sequence encodes CASGLTRYNSPLHF.

This clone was seen just once. The CDR3 reads CASSEGDRAGQRPHQPQHF. CDR3 coding DNA: TGTGCCAGCAGTGAAGGGGACAGGGCTGGGCAACGTCCTCATCAGCCCCAGCATTTT. J is TRBJ1-5 and V is TRBV6-1; 9 bases map to TRBD1. This CDR3 region has 19 residues. Trimming cost V 1 base and J 5 bases; bases outside gene matches: 15. Germline CDR1 MNHNS, CDR2 SASEGT.

CDR3 in DNA: TGCGCCAGCAGCTTGGGATTTACGGGGACAGATATTTCCTACGAGCAGTACTTC. Encoded protein: CASSLGFTGTDISYEQYF. J is TRBJ2-7 and V is TRBV5-1; 7 nucleotides agree with TRBD1. CDR1 is SGHRS and CDR2 is YFSETQ in the germline V gene. The CDR3 extends over 18 amino acids. J was trimmed by 1 base and V by 0 bases; bases with no gene match: 13.

V and J are TRBV5-6 and TRBJ1-1; 9 nucleotides align to TRBD1. Germline loops: CDR1 SGHDT, CDR2 YYEEEE. The CDR3 is 14 amino acids. With 3 bases clipped from V and 6 bases from J, the junction kept 6 bases outside the gene matches. The CDR3 coding sequence is TGTGCCAGCAGCTCTGGGACAGGGATGCCTGAAGCTTTCTTT. Its translation: CASSSGTGMPEAFF. The full variable domain, completed using reference TRBV5-6 and TRBJ1-1, is DAGVTQSPTHLIKTRGQQVTLRCSPKSGHDTVSWYQQALGQGPQFIFQYYEEEERQRGNFPDRFSGHQFPNYSSELNVNALLLGDSALYLCASSSGTGMPEAFFGQGTRLTVV.